A single sample gave rise to the 8 T cell receptor beta chains below, sequenced in a study of blood T cell repertoires in COVID-19. The repertoire was sequenced with immunoSEQ multiplex PCR; TCRdb's copy has only in-frame clones and lacks some. This sample yields about 85,000 clones, of which roughly three quarters are seen a single time; about 11% belongs to the top ten. The sequencing sample was made of peripheral blood. All receptors derive from a man in his 70s with acute or convalescent COVID-19.

This sequence joins TRBV28 and TRBJ1-5, with 8 bases identical to TRBD1. The CDR3 loop spans 14 amino acids. The V and J ends lost 5 bases and 7 bases, in that order; junction bases with no gene match: 7. Germline V gene lookup returns CDR1 MDHEN and CDR2 SYDVKM. The CDR3 spells CASSTRQGRQPQHF. The DNA for the CDR3 is TGTGCCAGCAGTACCCGACAGGGGCGCCAGCCCCAGCATTTT.

The rearrangement links TRBV7-9 to TRBJ1-3; 10 bases map to TRBD1. This CDR3 region has 16 residues. Trimming took 5 bases from V and 4 from J; bases not matched to a gene: 8. CDR1 SEHNR and CDR2 FQNEAQ come from the germline V gene (reference sequence). In DNA, the CDR3 is TGTGCCAGCAGCCCCCGACAGGGGGCAATGGGAAACACCATATATTTT. It translates to CASSPRQGAMGNTIYF.

The chain links TRBV7-3 to TRBJ1-6; TRBD1 agrees at 10 bases. Germline CDR1 SGHTA, CDR2 FQGTGA. The CDR3 loop spans 15 amino acids. J gave up 8 bases and V 5 bases, and 6 bases lay outside the gene matches. The CDR3 here is CASSLSGQGDSPLHF. The CDR3 region has the DNA TGTGCCAGCAGCCTCTCCGGACAGGGGGATTCACCCCTCCACTTT. The complete variable domain, with remaining parts taken from reference TRBV7-3 and TRBJ1-6, reads GAGVSQTPSNKVTEKGKYVELRCDPISGHTALYWYRQSLGQGPEFLIYFQGTGAADDSGLPNDRFFAVRPEGSVSTLKIQRTERGDSAVYLCASSLSGQGDSPLHFGNGTRLTVT.

This clone was recorded only once. V is TRBV2 and J is TRBJ1-1, with a possible D match to TRBD1 (5 bases). Looked up from germline, CDR1 is SNHLY and CDR2 is FYNNEI. V dropped 8 bases and J dropped 0 bases, with 19 bases sitting between them. The CDR3 covers 16 residues. CDR3 residues: CASSPAQGRLNTEAFF. The CDR3 DNA reads TGTGCCAGCTCCCCAGCCCAGGGAAGGTTGAACACTGAAGCTTTCTTT.

In this sample, this clone turned up a few times. The V and J genes are TRBV27 and TRBJ1-6; 9 bases fit TRBD1. V shed 5 bases, J shed 11 bases, and the junction held 10 bases outside the gene matches. Germline V gene lookup returns CDR1 MNHEY and CDR2 SMNVEV (reference sequence). There are 15 residues in the CDR3. The CDR3 loop is CASSPSTGGYAPLHF. The CDR3 DNA sequence: TGTGCCAGCAGTCCGTCGACAGGGGGGTATGCACCCCTCCACTTT.

The chain uses TRBV15 and TRBJ2-5, with D possibly TRBD2 on 5 matching bases. The CDR3 runs to 14 residues. Looked up from germline, CDR1 is LNHNV and CDR2 is YYDKDF (reference sequence). V was clipped by 0 bases and J by 5 bases, with 10 bases between them. This CDR3 reads CATSREYSEETQYF. The CDR3 bases are TGTGCCACCAGCAGAGAATATAGCGAGGAGACCCAGTACTTC.

This clone was counted many times. V and J are TRBV3-1 (or the pseudogene TRBV3-2) and TRBJ2-5, with TRBD2 as a possible D gene (5 bases). The V and J ends lost 1 base and 2 bases respectively, with 11 bases between them. This CDR3 spans 15 amino acids. Germline CDR1 reads LGHDT; CDR2 reads YNNKEL (reference sequence). CDR3 sequence reads: CASSQVASLQETQYF. DNA for the CDR3: TGTGCCAGCAGCCAAGTAGCTAGCCTACAAGAGACCCAGTACTTC.

The chain employs TRBV29-1 and TRBJ1-2, with 7 bases aligning to TRBD1. Germline CDR1 and CDR2: SQVTM and ANQGSEA. There are 13 residues in the CDR3. Trimming removed 2 bases from V and 7 bases from J; junction bases left unmatched: 7. The CDR3: CSVETGEGSGYTF. The CDR3 nucleotides read TGCAGCGTTGAAACAGGGGAAGGGAGTGGCTACACCTTC.